A single sample is the source of the 7 T cell receptor beta chains below, sequenced in a study of blood T cells in healthy people across ages. For the second PCR, which ran for 7 to 11 cycles, a sample-barcoded 5' primer and a J-beta primer mix were used. Via MiXCR, TCRdb re-called the 5' RACE reads, giving one row per CDR3 protein. This sample has approximately 360,000 distinct CDR3 sequences, with roughly half found just once. Source material: blood. The receptors derive from a man aged 60-69 years in good health.

This clonotype appeared many times. The chain uses TRBV3-1 and TRBJ2-1, with 7 positions matching TRBD2. V was pared by 2 bases and J by 8 bases, with 18 bases of the junction left unmatched. The germline CDR1 and CDR2 sequences are LGHDT and YNNKEL (reference sequence). CDR3 length: 18 residues. This chain's CDR3 is CASSQNRNAGTNGYEQFF. CDR3 sequence (DNA): TGTGCCAGCAGCCAAAACCGAAACGCCGGGACTAATGGGTATGAGCAGTTCTTC.

This clonotype has more than one count but fewer than ten. This sequence joins TRBV28 and TRBJ1-5, with TRBD1 as a possible D gene (5 bases). The CDR3 totals 16 residues. CDR1 is MDHEN and CDR2 is SYDVKM in the germline V gene. Trimming left V 10 bases short and J 2 bases short, with 21 bases between. This CDR3 reads CATGIRVGVGNQPQHF. DNA for the CDR3: TGTGCCACCGGTATCAGGGTAGGGGTCGGCAATCAGCCCCAGCATTTT.

The rearrangement uses TRBV3-1 and TRBJ2-4; D remains unclear. V lost 3 bases and J lost 0, with 12 bases in between. Germline CDR1 reads LGHDT; CDR2 reads YNNKEL (reference sequence). The CDR3 is 16 amino acids. CDR3 coding DNA: TGTGCCAGCAGCCAGTTGGGCCGCCTAGCCAAAAACATTCAGTACTTC. It is translated as CASSQLGRLAKNIQYF.

This clonotype was seen many times. V is TRBV12-3 or TRBV12-4 and J is TRBJ2-1; 8 nucleotides agree with TRBD2. J was trimmed by 7 bases and V by 3 bases; bases with no gene match: 8. The CDR3 has 15 residues. CDR3 residues: CASSFMTGGRNEQFF. For the CDR3, the DNA is TGTGCCAGCAGTTTTATGACGGGGGGGCGAAATGAGCAGTTCTTC.

This clonotype was counted many times. The rearrangement uses TRBV12-3 or TRBV12-4 and TRBJ2-3, with 9 nucleotides matching TRBD2. Trimming cost V 5 bases and J 0 bases; bases outside gene matches: 6. The CDR3 totals 16 residues. CDR3 protein: CASSAGAGGSTDTQYF. DNA of the CDR3: TGTGCCAGCAGTGCCGGGGCGGGAGGGAGCACAGATACGCAGTATTTT.

This clonotype has a count of ten or more. The CDR3 coding sequence is TGTGCCAGCAGCTTAGCAGAGGGAGAGACCCAGTACTTC. Translation: CASSLAEGETQYF. V is TRBV7-3 and J is TRBJ2-5, with TRBD2 as a possible D gene (5 bases). In germline, CDR1 is SGHTA, CDR2 FQGTGA. The CDR3 totals 13 residues. Trimming took 2 bases from V and 4 from J, leaving 8 bases between them.

This clonotype showed up many times. J is TRBJ2-7 and V is TRBV29-1, with D perhaps TRBD1 or TRBD2 (5 bases each). Germline V gene lookup returns CDR1 SQVTM and CDR2 ANQGSEA. Trimming took 7 bases from V and 3 from J, leaving 10 bases between them. The CDR3 runs 11 residues. In nucleotides, the CDR3 is TGCAGCGCCGGGGACGGCTACGAGCAGTACTTC. Its translation is CSAGDGYEQYF.